This entry concerns a single TCR beta chain. Its specific antigen is unknown. No clone much larger than this one lies a single base away; base qualities are absent. The trial excluded patients who had a history of autoimmune disease or who were on systemic immunosuppression. Peripheral blood for TCR sequencing was collected from all dose cohorts at baseline, on cycle 4 day 1, and on cycle 7 day 1. The samples were taken from a phase I, first-in-human, multicenter, open-label dose-escalation trial of ivuxolimab. Adults with locally advanced or metastatic melanoma, renal cell, hepatocellular, or head and neck squamous cell carcinoma were enrolled in the trial. Before TCR sequencing, CD4+ T cells and CD8+ T cells from peripheral blood were sorted into separate populations. The data derive from a study of OX40 agonist ivuxolimab in advanced cancers. The study in broad terms: The costimulatory receptor OX40 (CD134) was targeted by ivuxolimab, a fully human IgG2 agonistic monoclonal antibody. Intravenous ivuxolimab was administered to patients every 2 weeks at six dose levels: 0.01, 0.1, 0.3, 1.5, 3 and 10 mg/kg. Of the 52 patients in dose escalation, about 20 had hepatocellular carcinoma, some 15 had melanoma, 9 had renal cell carcinoma and 9 had head and neck cancer. The dose-escalation cohort was about 83% male with a mean age of about 54 years, ranging from roughly 20 to 80. Patients were allowed to have had prior anti-PD-1, anti-PD-L1 or anti-CTLA-4 therapy, and approximately 40% of the dose-escalation patients had been treated with checkpoint inhibitors. Three dose-escalation patients achieved partial responses, one with hepatocellular carcinoma and two with cutaneous melanoma. The purpose of peripheral TCRbeta sequencing was to test whether ivuxolimab changed TCR sequence diversity and led to clonal T-cell expansion. The paper describes the monotherapy dose-escalation part (N ≈ 50 patients) of the phase I trial of ivuxolimab. Beyond this particular receptor, the publication reports: After ivuxolimab, CD8+ T cells had more expanded clones than CD4+ T cells on average. At doses from 0.1 to 3.0 mg/kg, clonal expansion was seen in both CD4+ and CD8+ blood T cells between baseline and week 6. The antigen specificity of the clonally expanded peripheral T cells was not determined. Partial responders in the 0.1-3.0 mg/kg groups had among the lowest normalized peripheral clonal expansion, especially among CD8+ T cells. Low levels of normalized T-cell clonal expansion were also seen in some patients who did not respond.

Taken from cysteine to phenylalanine, the CDR3 has 17 residues. Here the CDR3 DNA is all that survives: 51 bases in frame from base 1. CDR1 and CDR2 are read off the germline V gene as SGHRS and YFSETQ. V and J are truncated by 4 bases and 0 bases respectively, leaving an intervening sequence of 19 bases. Genomic DNA was extracted from sorted cells for sequencing of the TCRbeta CDR3 region. The immunoSEQ Assay was used for sequencing of TCRbeta CDR3 regions. The source is immuneACCESS, and TCRdb retained only in-frame sequences with V and J called. Part of the clones is not carried over; for the studies checked, unresolved V genes explain less than half of this, and the remainder is unexplained. For this sample the table gives some 99,000 clones, of which roughly 94% were detected only once. 0.18% of the sample belongs to the ten largest clones.

The chain uses TRBV5-1 and TRBJ1-2, with no confidently assigned D gene. This specimen consisted of CD4+ or CD8+ T cells sorted from blood, obtained in a trial of the OX40 agonist ivuxolimab. This clonotype originated in an adult with an advanced solid tumor such as melanoma, head and neck, liver or kidney cancer. The nucleotide sequence is TGCGCCAGCAGCCCGTCGGCTAGTAGTCGTGCTAACTATGGCTACACCTTC. This is translated as CASSPSASSRANYGYTF.